The clone carrying this T cell receptor (beta chain) occurred many times. The junction differs from germline at one of its ends, possibly a read error. This sample was taken from a study of blood T cells in healthy people across ages. The authors ran a second PCR of 7 to 11 cycles using a sample-barcoded 5' primer and a J-beta primer mix. TCRdb re-called the 5' RACE reads through MiXCR, storing one row per CDR3 protein. Found here are some 1.5 million distinct CDR3 sequences, roughly 28% of them singletons; the top ten hold about 8%. The germline V gene encodes CDR1 SGHTA and CDR2 FQGNSA. CDR3 length: 13 residues. The amount of total RNA extracted per sample was at least 5.5 micrograms.

The TCR was taken from a woman aged 30 to 39 in good health. Sequencing used blood. The V and J genes are TRBV7-2 and TRBJ1-2; TRBD1 matches at 8 bases. The CDR3: CASSTDRDYGYTF. CDR3 coding DNA: TGCGCCAGCAGCACGGACAGGGACTATGGCTACACCTTC.